This T cell receptor (beta chain) was sequenced during a study of T cell responses to AZD1222 COVID-19 vaccine. Sequencing used immunoSEQ multiplex PCR; TCRdb keeps in-frame clones, though not all of them. The sample lists over 90,000 clones; 88% were seen once. Germline values: CDR1 KGHDR, CDR2 SFDVKD. The V segment lost 5 bases and the J segment 4 bases; nucleotides outside the gene matches: 3. The CDR3 runs 14 residues. In its sample, this clone was seen a few times. Sequences were derived from peripheral blood, sampled 28 days after the second AZD1222 dose. The gene calls are TRBV24-1 and TRBJ2-2; 7 bases are a match to TRBD2. The clonotype was recovered from an adult who received the AZD1222 COVID-19 vaccine. This CDR3 reads CATSGRGTTGELFF. The CDR3 bases are TGTGCCACCAGTGGGCGGGGGACCACCGGGGAGCTGTTTTTT.